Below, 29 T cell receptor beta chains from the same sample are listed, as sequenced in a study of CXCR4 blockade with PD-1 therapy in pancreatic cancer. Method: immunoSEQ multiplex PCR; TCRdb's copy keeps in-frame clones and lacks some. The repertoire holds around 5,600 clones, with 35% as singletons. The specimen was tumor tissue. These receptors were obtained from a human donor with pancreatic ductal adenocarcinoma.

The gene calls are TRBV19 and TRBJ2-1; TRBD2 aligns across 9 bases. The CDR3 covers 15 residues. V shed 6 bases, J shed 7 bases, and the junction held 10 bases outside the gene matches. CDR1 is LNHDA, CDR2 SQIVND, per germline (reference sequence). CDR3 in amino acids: CASRGPAGGGNEQFF. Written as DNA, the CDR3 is TGTGCCAGTAGGGGACCAGCGGGAGGAGGAAATGAGCAGTTCTTC.

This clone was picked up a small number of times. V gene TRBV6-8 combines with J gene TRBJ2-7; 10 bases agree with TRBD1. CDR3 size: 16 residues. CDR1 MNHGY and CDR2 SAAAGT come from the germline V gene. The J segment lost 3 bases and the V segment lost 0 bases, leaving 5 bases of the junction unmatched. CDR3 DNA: TGTGCCAGCAGTTACTCTACGGGACAGGGGTACTACGAGCAGTACTTC. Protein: CASSYSTGQGYYEQYF.

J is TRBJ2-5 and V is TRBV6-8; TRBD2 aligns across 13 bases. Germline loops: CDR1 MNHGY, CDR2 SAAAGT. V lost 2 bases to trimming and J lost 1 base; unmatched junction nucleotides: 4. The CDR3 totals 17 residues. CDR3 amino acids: CASSYGGTSGVQETQYF. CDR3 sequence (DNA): TGTGCCAGCAGTTACGGCGGGACTAGCGGGGTCCAAGAGACCCAGTACTTC.

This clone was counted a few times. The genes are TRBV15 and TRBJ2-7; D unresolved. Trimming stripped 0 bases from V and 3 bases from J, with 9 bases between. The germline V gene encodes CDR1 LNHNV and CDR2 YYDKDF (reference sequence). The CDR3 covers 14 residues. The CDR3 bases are TGTGCCACCAGCAGAGATCCGGGTCTCTACGAGCAGTACTTC. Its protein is CATSRDPGLYEQYF.

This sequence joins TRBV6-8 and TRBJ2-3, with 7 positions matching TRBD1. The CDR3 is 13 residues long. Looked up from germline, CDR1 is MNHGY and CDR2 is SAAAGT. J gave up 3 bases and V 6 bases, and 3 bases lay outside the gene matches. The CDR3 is CASRPTGTDTQYF. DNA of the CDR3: TGTGCCAGCAGGCCGACAGGGACAGATACGCAGTATTTT.

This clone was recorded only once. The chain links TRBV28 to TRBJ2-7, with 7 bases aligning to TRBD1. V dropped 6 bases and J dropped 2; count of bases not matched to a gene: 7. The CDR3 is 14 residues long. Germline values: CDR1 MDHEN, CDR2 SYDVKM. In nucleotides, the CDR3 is TGTGCCAGCAGCAAGACAGGGACAACCTACGAGCAGTACTTC. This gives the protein CASSKTGTTYEQYF.

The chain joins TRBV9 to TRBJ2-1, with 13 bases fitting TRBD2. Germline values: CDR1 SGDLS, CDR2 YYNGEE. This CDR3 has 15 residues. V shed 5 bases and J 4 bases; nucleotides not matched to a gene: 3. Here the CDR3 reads CASSEGLAGYNEQFF. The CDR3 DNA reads TGTGCCAGCAGTGAGGGACTAGCGGGATACAATGAGCAGTTCTTC.

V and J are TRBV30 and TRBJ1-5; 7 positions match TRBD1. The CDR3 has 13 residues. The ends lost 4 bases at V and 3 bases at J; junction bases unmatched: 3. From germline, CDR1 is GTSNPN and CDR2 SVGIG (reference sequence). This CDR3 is CAWKDRSNQPQHF. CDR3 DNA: TGTGCCTGGAAGGACAGGTCCAATCAGCCCCAGCATTTT. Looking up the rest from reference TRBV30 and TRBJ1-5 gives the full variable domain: SQTIHQWPATLVQPVGSPLSLECTVEGTSNPNLYWYRQAAGRGLQLLFYSVGIGQISSEVPQNLSASRPQDRQFILSSKKLLLSDSGFYLCAWKDRSNQPQHFGDGTRLSIL.

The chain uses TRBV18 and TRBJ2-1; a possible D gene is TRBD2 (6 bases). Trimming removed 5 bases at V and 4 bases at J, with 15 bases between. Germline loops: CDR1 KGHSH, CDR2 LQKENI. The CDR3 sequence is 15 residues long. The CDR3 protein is CASSKSGLEYNEQFF. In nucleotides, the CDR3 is TGTGCCAGCTCAAAGAGCGGGCTAGAATACAATGAGCAGTTCTTC.

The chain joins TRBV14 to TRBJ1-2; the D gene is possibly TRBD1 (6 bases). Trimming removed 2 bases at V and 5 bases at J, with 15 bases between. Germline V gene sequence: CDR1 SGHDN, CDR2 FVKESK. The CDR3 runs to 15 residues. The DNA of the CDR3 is TGTGCCAGCAGCCAAAGGGGGGGGCAAGCGTATGGCTACACCTTC. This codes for CASSQRGGQAYGYTF.

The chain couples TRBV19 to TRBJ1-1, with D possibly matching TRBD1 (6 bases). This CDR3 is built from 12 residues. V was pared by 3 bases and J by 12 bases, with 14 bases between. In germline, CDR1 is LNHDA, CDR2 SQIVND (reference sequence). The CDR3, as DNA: TGTGCCAGTAGTATTTTTCGAGGGGGGACTTTCTTT. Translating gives CASSIFRGGTFF.

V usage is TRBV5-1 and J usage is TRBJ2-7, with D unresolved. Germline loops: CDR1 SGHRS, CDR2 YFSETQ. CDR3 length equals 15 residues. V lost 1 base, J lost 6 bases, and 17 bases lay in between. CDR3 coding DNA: TGCGCCAGCAGCTTGACCATACCTCGTGGATCCGAGCAGTACTTC. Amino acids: CASSLTIPRGSEQYF. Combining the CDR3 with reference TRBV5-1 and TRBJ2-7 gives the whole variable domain KAGVTQTPRYLIKTRGQQVTLSCSPISGHRSVSWYQQTPGQGLQFLFEYFSETQRNKGNFPGRFSGRQFSNSRSEMNVSTLELGDSALYLCASSLTIPRGSEQYFGPGTRLTVT.

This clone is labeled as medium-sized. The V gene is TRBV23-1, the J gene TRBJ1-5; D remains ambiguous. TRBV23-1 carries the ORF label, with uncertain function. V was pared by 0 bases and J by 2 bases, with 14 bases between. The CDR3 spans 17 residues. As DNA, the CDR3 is TGCGCCAGCAGTCAATCGAGGGATAGGGTGGGCAATCAGCCCCAGCATTTT. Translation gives CASSQSRDRVGNQPQHF.

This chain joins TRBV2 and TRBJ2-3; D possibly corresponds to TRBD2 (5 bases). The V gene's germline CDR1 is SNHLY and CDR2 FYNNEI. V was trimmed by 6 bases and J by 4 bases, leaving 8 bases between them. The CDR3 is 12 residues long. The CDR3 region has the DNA TGTGCCAGCAGGGAGGAGGCAGATACGCAGTATTTT. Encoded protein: CASREEADTQYF. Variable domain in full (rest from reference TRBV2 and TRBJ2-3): EPEVTQTPSHQVTQMGQEVILRCVPISNHLYFYWYRQILGQKVEFLVSFYNNEISEKSEIFDDQFSVERPDGSNFTLKIRSTKLEDSAMYFCASREEADTQYFGPGTRLTVL.

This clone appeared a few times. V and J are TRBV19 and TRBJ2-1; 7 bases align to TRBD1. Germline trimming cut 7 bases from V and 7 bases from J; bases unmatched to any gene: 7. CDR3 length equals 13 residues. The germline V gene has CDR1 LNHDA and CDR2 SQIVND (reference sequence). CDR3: CASNDRVRNEQFF. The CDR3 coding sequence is TGTGCCAGTAATGACAGGGTTCGAAATGAGCAGTTCTTC.

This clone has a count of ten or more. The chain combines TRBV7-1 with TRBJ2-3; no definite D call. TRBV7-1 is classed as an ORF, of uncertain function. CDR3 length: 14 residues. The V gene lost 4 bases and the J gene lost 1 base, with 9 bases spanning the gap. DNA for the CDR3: TGTGCCAGCAGCTTATGGGGTGGCACAGATACGCAGTATTTT. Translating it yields CASSLWGGTDTQYF.

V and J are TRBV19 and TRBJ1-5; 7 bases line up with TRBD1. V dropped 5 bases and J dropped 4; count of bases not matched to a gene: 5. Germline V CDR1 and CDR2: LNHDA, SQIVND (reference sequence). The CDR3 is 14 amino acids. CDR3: CASSLQGDNQPQHF. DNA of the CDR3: TGTGCCAGTAGTCTCCAGGGGGATAATCAGCCCCAGCATTTT. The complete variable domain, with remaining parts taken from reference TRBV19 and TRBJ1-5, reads DGGITQSPKYLFRKEGQNVTLSCEQNLNHDAMYWYRQDPGQGLRLIYYSQIVNDFQKGDIAEGYSVSREKKESFPLTVTSAQKNPTAFYLCASSLQGDNQPQHFGDGTRLSIL.

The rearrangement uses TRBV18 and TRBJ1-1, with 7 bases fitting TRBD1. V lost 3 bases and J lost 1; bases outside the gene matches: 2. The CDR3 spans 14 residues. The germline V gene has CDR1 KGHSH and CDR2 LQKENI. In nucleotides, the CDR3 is TGTGCCAGCTCACCCGGACAGGCGAACACTGAAGCTTTCTTT. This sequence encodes CASSPGQANTEAFF.

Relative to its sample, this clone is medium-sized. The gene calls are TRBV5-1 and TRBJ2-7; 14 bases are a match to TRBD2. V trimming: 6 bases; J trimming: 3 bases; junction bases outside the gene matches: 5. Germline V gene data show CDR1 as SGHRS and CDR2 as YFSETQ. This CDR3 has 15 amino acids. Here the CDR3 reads CASKGLAGEYYEQYF. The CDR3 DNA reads TGCGCCAGCAAGGGACTAGCGGGAGAGTACTACGAGCAGTACTTC. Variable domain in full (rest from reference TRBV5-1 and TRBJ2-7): KAGVTQTPRYLIKTRGQQVTLSCSPISGHRSVSWYQQTPGQGLQFLFEYFSETQRNKGNFPGRFSGRQFSNSRSEMNVSTLELGDSALYLCASKGLAGEYYEQYFGPGTRLTVT.

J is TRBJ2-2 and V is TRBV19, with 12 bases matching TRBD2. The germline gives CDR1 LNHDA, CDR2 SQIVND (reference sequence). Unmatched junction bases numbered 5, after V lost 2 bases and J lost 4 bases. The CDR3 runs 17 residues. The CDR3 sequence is CASSIPSSGRVTGELFF. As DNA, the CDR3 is TGTGCCAGTAGTATACCCTCTAGCGGGAGGGTCACCGGGGAGCTGTTTTTT.

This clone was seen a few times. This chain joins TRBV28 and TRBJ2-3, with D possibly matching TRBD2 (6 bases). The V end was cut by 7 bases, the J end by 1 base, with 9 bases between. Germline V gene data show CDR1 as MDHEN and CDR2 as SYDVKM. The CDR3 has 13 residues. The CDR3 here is CASIPSGTDTQYF. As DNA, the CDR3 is TGTGCCAGCATACCTAGCGGCACAGATACGCAGTATTTT.

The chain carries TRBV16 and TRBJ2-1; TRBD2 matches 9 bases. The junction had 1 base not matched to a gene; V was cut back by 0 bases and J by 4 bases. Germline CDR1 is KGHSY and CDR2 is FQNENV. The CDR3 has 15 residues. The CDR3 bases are TGTGCCAGCAGCCAATCTAGCGGGAGTTACAATGAGCAGTTCTTC. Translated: CASSQSSGSYNEQFF.

The CDR3 region is CASSGQALIAFF. The CDR3 DNA reads as TGTGCCAGTAGCGGACAGGCCCTGATAGCTTTCTTT. The chain recombines TRBV19 with TRBJ1-1; 7 nucleotides match TRBD1. The V segment lost 6 bases and the J segment 10 bases; nucleotides outside the gene matches: 8. Germline values: CDR1 LNHDA, CDR2 SQIVND (reference sequence). The CDR3 totals 12 residues.

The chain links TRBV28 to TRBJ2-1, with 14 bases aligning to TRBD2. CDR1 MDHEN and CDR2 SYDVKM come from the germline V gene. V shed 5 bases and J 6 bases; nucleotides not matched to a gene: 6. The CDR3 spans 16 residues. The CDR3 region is CASSRYGTSGSNEQFF. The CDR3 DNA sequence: TGTGCCAGCAGTAGGTACGGGACTAGCGGGAGCAATGAGCAGTTCTTC.

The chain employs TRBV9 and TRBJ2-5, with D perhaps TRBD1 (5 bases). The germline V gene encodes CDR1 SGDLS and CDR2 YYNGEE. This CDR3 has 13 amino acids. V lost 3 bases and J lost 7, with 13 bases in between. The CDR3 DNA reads TGTGCCAGCAGCGCAACCTATAGGGGGACCCAGTACTTC. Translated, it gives CASSATYRGTQYF. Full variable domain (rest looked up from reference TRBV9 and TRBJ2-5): DSGVTQTPKHLITATGQRVTLRCSPRSGDLSVYWYQQSLDQGLQFLIQYYNGEERAKGNILERFSAQQFPDLHSELNLSSLELGDSALYFCASSATYRGTQYFGPGTRLLVL.

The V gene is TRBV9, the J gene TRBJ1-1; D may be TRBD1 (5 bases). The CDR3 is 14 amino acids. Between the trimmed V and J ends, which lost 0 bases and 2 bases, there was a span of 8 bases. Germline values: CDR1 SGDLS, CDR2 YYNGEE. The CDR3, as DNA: TGTGCCAGCAGCGTAGGAGGGGTTAACACTGAAGCTTTCTTT. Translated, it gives CASSVGGVNTEAFF.

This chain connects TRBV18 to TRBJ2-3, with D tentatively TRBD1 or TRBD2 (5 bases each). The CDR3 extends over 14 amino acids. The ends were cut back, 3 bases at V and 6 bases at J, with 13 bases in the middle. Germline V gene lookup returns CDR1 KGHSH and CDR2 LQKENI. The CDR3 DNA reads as TGTGCCAGCTCACCCCCCGGGGCCCCGGATACGCAGTATTTT. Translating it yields CASSPPGAPDTQYF. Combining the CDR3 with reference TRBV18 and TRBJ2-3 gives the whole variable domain NAGVMQNPRHLVRRRGQEARLRCSPMKGHSHVYWYRQLPEEGLKFMVYLQKENIIDESGMPKERFSAEFPKEGPSILRIQQVVRGDSAAYFCASSPPGAPDTQYFGPGTRLTVL.

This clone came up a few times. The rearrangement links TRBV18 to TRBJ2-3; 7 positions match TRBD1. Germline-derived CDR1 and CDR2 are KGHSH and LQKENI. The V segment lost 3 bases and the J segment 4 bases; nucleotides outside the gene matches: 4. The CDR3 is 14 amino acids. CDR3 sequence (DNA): TGTGCCAGCTCACCCGGACAGGTTCCAGATACGCAGTATTTT. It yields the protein CASSPGQVPDTQYF.

The chain's CDR3 is CSVVADSYEQYF. In DNA, the CDR3 is TGCAGCGTCGTAGCGGACTCCTACGAGCAGTACTTC. The chain joins TRBV29-1 to TRBJ2-7, with a tentative D call TRBD2 (6 bases). The CDR3 is 12 residues long. V was trimmed by 6 bases and J by 0 bases, leaving 9 bases between them. In germline, CDR1 is SQVTM, CDR2 ANQGSEA.